This is a list of T cell receptor beta chains from one sample in a study of T cell repertoires in cytomegalovirus infection. TCRdb redid the calling of the reads with MiXCR, one entry per CDR3 protein. The repertoire consists of some 560,000 distinct CDR3 sequences, with over 35% occurring once and the leading ten covering about 46%. For these receptors, no antigen is known. The source was cultured PBMCs, collected from culture after CMV antigen stimulation. These receptor sequences come from a human donor in good health (CMV status not recorded). Some clones in this sample may be carry-over from other donors' samples. Each CDR3 is given with its conserved first and last residue. The order of the fields is J gene, V gene, D gene, clone size, CDR3 DNA, CDR3 protein. A D gene is named only where the DNA matches it firmly. Some rows have no size entry. The others give once, few or many, or a class for an expanded clone.

TRBJ2-7	TRBV12-3/TRBV12-4	NA	NA	TGTGCCAGCAGTTTAGCCTGGGCTGGGGACGAGCAGTACTTC	CASSLAWAGDEQYF
TRBJ2-5	TRBV29-1	TRBD1	NA	TGCAGCGTGCCCCCCCCGGGACAGGGGATCCAAGAGACCCAGTACTTC	CSVPPPGQGIQETQYF
TRBJ1-1	TRBV7-2	NA	few	TGTGCCAGCAGCCGAGACGGGATGAACACTGAAGCTTTCTTT	CASSRDGMNTEAFF
TRBJ2-1	TRBV7-2	TRBD2	few	TGTGCCAGCAGCCGCTCTAGCGGGTCCTACAATGAGCAGTTCTTC	CASSRSSGSYNEQFF
TRBJ2-3	TRBV28	NA	few	TGTGCCAGCAGTTTAACCCATAGACCCCACACGCAGTATTTT	CASSLTHRPHTQYF
TRBJ2-3	TRBV20-1	NA	NA	TGCAGTGCTCCCGACCCCCGGGGCACAGATACGCAGTATTTT	CSAPDPRGTDTQYF
TRBJ2-1	TRBV6-1	TRBD2	few	TGTGCGAGCACAAGACCCAGCCGCGGGGGGGTTAATGAGCAGTTCTTC	CASTRPSRGGVNEQFF
TRBJ1-1	TRBV6-6	NA	few	TGTGCCAGCAGTTACTCCTCCCAGCCCGATTTGGACACTGAAGCTTTCTTT	CASSYSSQPDLDTEAFF
TRBJ2-1	TRBV4-3	NA	NA	TGCGCCAGCAGCCCCCGACTAGGGGCCTACAATGAGCAGTTCTTC	CASSPRLGAYNEQFF
TRBJ1-4	TRBV7-8	NA	few	TGTGCCAGCAGCTGCTACCGCCTTCCAACTAATGAAAAACTGTTTTTT	CASSCYRLPTNEKLFF
TRBJ2-5	TRBV29-1	NA	NA	TGCAGCGTTGGCCTCAGGGTAATACAAGAGACCCAGTACTTC	CSVGLRVIQETQYF
TRBJ1-5	TRBV7-2	NA	NA	TGTGCCAGCAGCTTAGCTTTTCAGCCCCAGCATTTT	CASSLAFQPQHF
TRBJ2-3	TRBV7-9	NA	NA	TGTGCCAGCATTCGACTAGAATGGACGGATACGCAGTATTTT	CASIRLEWTDTQYF
TRBJ2-1	TRBV27	NA	NA	TGTGCCAGCAGTTTAAAGCGGCCCTCCTACAATGAGCAGTTCTTC	CASSLKRPSYNEQFF
TRBJ2-5	TRBV20-1	TRBD2	NA	TGCAGTGCTGATTCCCCGGGACTAGCGGGAGTAGGGGGGACCCAGTACTTC	CSADSPGLAGVGGTQYF
TRBJ2-3	TRBV28	TRBD2	once	TGTGCCAGCAGTTCCCTGACTAGCGGGGGGAGCACAGATACGCAGTATTTT	CASSSLTSGGSTDTQYF
TRBJ2-3	TRBV5-1	TRBD2	NA	TGCGCCAGCAGCCAGATGGGGCGGGAGTCGCATACGCAGTATTTT	CASSQMGRESHTQYF
TRBJ1-6	TRBV30	NA	few	TGTGCCTGGAAACAGGGCAGCTATAATTCACCCCTCCACTTT	CAWKQGSYNSPLHF
TRBJ1-3	TRBV7-2	NA	NA	TGTGCCAGCAGCTTGGGGGGGGGCAGAAACACCATATATTTT	CASSLGGGRNTIYF
TRBJ1-4	TRBV4-1	TRBD1	NA	TGCGCCAGCAGCCAAGATGGGACAGGGCGGAATGAAAAACTGTTTTTT	CASSQDGTGRNEKLFF
TRBJ2-7	TRBV6-1	NA	few	TGTGCCAGCAGTGCACCGATGGGGGGCGGACGGATCCCTACGAAGCAGTACTTC	CASSAPMGGGRIPTKQYF
TRBJ2-2	TRBV4-1	TRBD1	NA	TGCGCCAGCAGCCGCCGAACCTCGGGACAGGGGCTGGTAAACACCGGGGAGCTGTTTTTT	CASSRRTSGQGLVNTGELFF
TRBJ2-3	TRBV15	NA	NA	TGTGCCACCAGCAGAGGTGGCGATTTTGGTACGCAGTATTTT	CATSRGGDFGTQYF
TRBJ2-3	TRBV12-3/TRBV12-4	TRBD2	NA	TGTGCCAGCAGGACACGACTAGCGGGAACAGATACGCAGTATTTT	CASRTRLAGTDTQYF
TRBJ2-3	TRBV4-3	TRBD2	few	TGCGCCAGCAGCCAAGATGGGAGCGGGGTTTACACAGATACGCAGTATTTT	CASSQDGSGVYTDTQYF
TRBJ2-3	TRBV28	NA	NA	TGTGCCAGCAGTCCCGGGCCGCGACTTGGGGACACAGATACGCAGTATTTT	CASSPGPRLGDTDTQYF
TRBJ1-5	TRBV12-5	NA	few	TGTGCTAGTGGTCCTTTCAATCAGCCCCAGCATTTT	CASGPFNQPQHF
TRBJ2-7	TRBV7-2	NA	many	TGTGCCAGCAGCTCACCGGGACACGCCTACGAGCAGTACTTC	CASSSPGHAYEQYF
TRBJ1-4	TRBV11-2	NA	NA	TGTGCCAGCAGTAGGGGAAGGGGTGAAAAACTGTTTTTT	CASSRGRGEKLFF
TRBJ1-5	TRBV6-1	NA	few	TGTGCCAGCAGTGAGGGGGGGTCCCTATGGAGCAATCAGCCCCAGCATTTT	CASSEGGSLWSNQPQHF
TRBJ1-6	TRBV6-6	NA	NA	TGTGCCAGCGGTGGGGCTGGCCCTTATAATTCACCCCTCCACTTT	CASGGAGPYNSPLHF
TRBJ2-7	TRBV7-2	NA	NA	TGTGCCAGCAGCTCCGGAGGAAGTCCCTACGAGCAGTACTTC	CASSSGGSPYEQYF
TRBJ1-4	TRBV7-9	TRBD1	NA	TGTGCCAGCAGCTACCGACAGGGGGAGCCGACTAATGAAAAACTGTTTTTT	CASSYRQGEPTNEKLFF
TRBJ2-1	TRBV9	NA	once	TGTGCCAGCAGCGTAGCCGGGACTGCTTACAATGAGCAGTTCTTC	CASSVAGTAYNEQFF
TRBJ1-2	TRBV14	NA	NA	TGTGCCAGCAGCCAAAAGAACGGGGACGGCTACACCTTC	CASSQKNGDGYTF
TRBJ1-5	TRBV6-1	NA	NA	TGTGCCAGCAGTGAGAGGCCAGGGGCCTTAACTAATCAGCCCCAGCATTTT	CASSERPGALTNQPQHF
TRBJ2-3	TRBV4-2	TRBD2	few	TGTGCCAGCAGCCAAAGGACTAGCGGGAGCACAGATACGCAGTATTTT	CASSQRTSGSTDTQYF
TRBJ2-1	TRBV6-2/TRBV6-3	NA	NA	TGTGCCAGCCTCGGACCATCCTACAATGAGCAGTTCTTC	CASLGPSYNEQFF
TRBJ1-3	TRBV7-9	NA	NA	TGTGCCAGCAGCCCGCGGGGGGTCGCTGGAAACACCATATATTTT	CASSPRGVAGNTIYF
TRBJ2-2	TRBV7-6	NA	NA	TGTGCCAGCAGCCCCGACCGGGGACCCGGGGAGCTGTTTTTT	CASSPDRGPGELFF
TRBJ2-5	TRBV5-6	NA	NA	TGTGCCAGCAGCCTGCTAACGCCCTCGTACCAAGAGACCCAGTACTTC	CASSLLTPSYQETQYF
TRBJ2-5	TRBV18	NA	few	TGTGCCAGCTCACCCACCCGGGATGGACAAGAGACCCAGTACTTC	CASSPTRDGQETQYF